Described below is a single T cell receptor (beta chain) sequence and its context. The data were produced by immunoSEQ multiplex PCR, yet TCRdb's version contains in-frame clones alone and is incomplete. The table includes roughly 24,000 clones, 85% to 95% detected once. This sample stems from a study of preoperative IRX-2 immunotherapy in early breast cancer. V dropped 2 bases and J dropped 6 bases, with 13 bases sitting between them. Germline CDR1 and CDR2: SNHLY and FYNNEI. The CDR3 has 14 amino acids. As for treatment: preoperative locoregional IRX-2 cytokine immunotherapy. The clonotype was recovered from a human donor with breast cancer. This chain joins TRBV2 and TRBJ1-1, with D possibly being TRBD1 (6 bases). The sequencing used tumor tissue, collected after IRX-2 immunotherapy. For the CDR3, the DNA is TGTGCCAGCAGTGAAACGGGGGCTTGGGCTGAAGCTTTCTTT. It codes for CASSETGAWAEAFF.